This T cell receptor beta chain emerged from a study of cytomegalovirus exposure and HLA in healthy donors. In this sample, this clone turned up a few times. Its specificity is unknown. Primers for the PCR totalled 60 Vbeta and 13 Jbeta. Data came from immunoSEQ multiplex PCR; TCRdb stores just in-frame clones and leaves some out. The repertoire consists of under 200,000 clones, with 62% occurring once and the leading ten covering around 2.9%. General observations from the study: There were several of the most significant clusters that appeared linked to common viral pathogens in a later analysis. Analysis was carried out at a later point, and it linked a missense DCLRE1C variant to TCR beta V- and J-gene trimming. Earlier analysis found most TCR beta V segments productive about 90% or about 30% of the time. The authors confirmed in vitro that a few CMV-associated chains were specific for CMV antigens.

The V gene's germline CDR1 is MGHDK and CDR2 SYGVNS. The CDR3 runs 18 residues. V trimming: 4 bases; J trimming: 3 bases; junction bases outside the gene matches: 16. Sequencing input: PBMCs. This receptor was identified in a man in his forties or fifties in good health and CMV-seronegative. The rearrangement links TRBV25-1 to TRBJ2-3, with TRBD2 identical over 7 bases. CDR3 protein: CASSGKGGRETATDTQYF. The CDR3 bases are TGTGCCAGCAGTGGGAAGGGAGGGAGGGAGACCGCTACAGATACGCAGTATTTT.